This T cell receptor (beta chain) was obtained from a study of shared clonotypes between healthy human individuals. Data came from immunoSEQ multiplex PCR; TCRdb stores just in-frame clones and leaves some out. This sample has some 2,000,000 clones, with 85% to 95% found just once. The TCR was taken from a man in his late teens or twenties in good health. Sequences were obtained from naive CD4+ T cells sorted from blood. Subset defined: CD45RA+ positively selected.

The CDR3 DNA reads as TGCGCCAGCAGCGGAGGGGACAGGGGCCTCCAAGAGACCCAGTACTTC. Translating it yields CASSGGDRGLQETQYF. The V and J genes are TRBV5-1 and TRBJ2-5; 10 bases align to TRBD1. The CDR3 totals 16 residues. The trim removed 4 bases at V and 1 base at J, leaving 7 bases unmatched. Germline CDR1 reads SGHRS; CDR2 reads YFSETQ.